The T cell receptor beta chain under discussion was sequenced for a study of T cell repertoires in cytomegalovirus infection. Study background: The public TCR beta signatures pointed to both CMV infection and matching HLA type.

The CDR3 has 14 residues. The germline V gene has CDR1 MNHEY and CDR2 SMNVEV (reference sequence). The trim removed 7 bases at V and 5 bases at J, leaving 8 bases unmatched. TCRdb reanalysed the reads using MiXCR and keeps one entry per CDR3 protein. The data hold approximately 1,000,000 distinct CDR3 sequences, with around 30% observed a single time. A word on this clonotype: The antigen is not known.

V is TRBV27 and J is TRBJ2-5, with 9 bases matching TRBD2. Here the sequenced sample was cultured CD8+ T cells from PBMCs, taken from culture after CMV antigen stimulation. The TCR comes from a human donor in good health (CMV status not recorded). Some clones in this sample may be carry-over from other donors' samples. DNA for the CDR3: TGTGCCAGCAAGGAGGAAGCGGGGGGCGAGACCCAGTACTTC. It specifies CASKEEAGGETQYF.